This T cell receptor beta chain stems from a study of control samples from healthy donors and cancer patients. Here immunoSEQ multiplex PCR was the method, and the copy in TCRdb shows in-frame clones only, minus some. The table has over 150,000 clones, approximately 92% seen once. Germline V gene lookup returns CDR1 SQVTM and CDR2 ANQGSEA. Trimming left V 6 bases short and J 2 bases short, with 14 bases between. The CDR3 contains 13 residues. The source material was blood. The clonotype comes from a man aged 25-40 years in good health. This chain links TRBV29-1 with TRBJ2-7, with D possibly TRBD1 on 6 matching bases. CDR3 nucleotide sequence: TGCAGCGTGGTCCGACAGGACACCTACGAGCAGTACTTC. Translation: CSVVRQDTYEQYF.